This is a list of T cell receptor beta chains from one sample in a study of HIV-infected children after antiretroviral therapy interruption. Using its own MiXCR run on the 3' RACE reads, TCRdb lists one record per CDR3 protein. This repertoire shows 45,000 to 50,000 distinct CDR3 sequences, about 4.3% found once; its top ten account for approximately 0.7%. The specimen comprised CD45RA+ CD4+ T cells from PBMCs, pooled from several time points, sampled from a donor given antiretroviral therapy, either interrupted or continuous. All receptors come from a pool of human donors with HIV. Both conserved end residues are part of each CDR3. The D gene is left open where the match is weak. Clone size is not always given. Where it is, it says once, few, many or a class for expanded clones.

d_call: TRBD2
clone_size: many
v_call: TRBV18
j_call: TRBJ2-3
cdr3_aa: CASSPPGTSLTDTQYF
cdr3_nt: TGTGCCAGCTCACCACCAGGGACTAGCCTCACAGATACGCAGTATTTT

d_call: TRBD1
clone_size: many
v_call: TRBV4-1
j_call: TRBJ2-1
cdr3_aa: CASSQDRGDRGYNEQFF
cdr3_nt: TGCGCCAGCAGCCAAGATAGAGGGGACAGGGGATACAATGAGCAGTTCTTC

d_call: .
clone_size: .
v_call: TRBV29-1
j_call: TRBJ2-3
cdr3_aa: CSVETGGNTDTQYF
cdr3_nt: TGCAGCGTTGAAACCGGGGGTAACACAGATACGCAGTATTTT

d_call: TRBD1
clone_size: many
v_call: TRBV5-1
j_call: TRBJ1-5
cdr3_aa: CASSGGTGGTSLQPQHF
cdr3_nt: TGCGCCAGCAGCGGGGGGACAGGGGGAACCAGTTTGCAGCCCCAGCATTTT

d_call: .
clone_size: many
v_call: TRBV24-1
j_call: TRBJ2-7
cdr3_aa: CATSDSFPDEQYF
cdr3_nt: TGTGCCACCAGTGATTCCTTTCCCGACGAGCAGTACTTC

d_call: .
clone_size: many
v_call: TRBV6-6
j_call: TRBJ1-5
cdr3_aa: CASPLREGQPQHF
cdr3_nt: TGTGCCAGCCCTCTCAGGGAGGGTCAGCCCCAGCATTTT

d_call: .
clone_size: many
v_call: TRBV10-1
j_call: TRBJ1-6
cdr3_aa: CASSDERGDAPLHF
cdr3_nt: TGCGCCAGCAGCGACGAAAGGGGCGATGCACCCCTCCACTTT

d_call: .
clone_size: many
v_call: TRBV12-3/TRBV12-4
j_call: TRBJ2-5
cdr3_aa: CASSLETSQDTQYF
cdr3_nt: TGTGCAAGCAGCTTAGAAACTAGCCAAGACACCCAGTACTTT

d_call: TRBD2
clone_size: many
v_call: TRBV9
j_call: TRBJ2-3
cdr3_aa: CASSVDSGAITDTQYF
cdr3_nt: TGTGCCAGCAGCGTAGATAGCGGGGCGATCACAGATACGCAGTATTTT

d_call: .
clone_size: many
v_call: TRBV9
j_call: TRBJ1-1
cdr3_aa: CASRQMDGEAFF
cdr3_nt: TGTGCCAGCAGACAAATGGACGGTGAAGCTTTCTTT

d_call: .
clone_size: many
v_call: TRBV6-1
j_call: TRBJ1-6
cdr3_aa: CASSENVSGDSPLHF
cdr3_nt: TGTGCCAGCAGTGAAAATGTATCGGGGGATTCACCCCTCCACTTT

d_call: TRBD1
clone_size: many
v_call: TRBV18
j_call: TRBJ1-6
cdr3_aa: CASSPGTERKPLHF
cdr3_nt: TGTGCCAGCTCTCCCGGGACAGAGAGAAAGCCCCTCCACTTT

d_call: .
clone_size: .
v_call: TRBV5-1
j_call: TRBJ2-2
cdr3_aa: CASSWTDVNTGELFF
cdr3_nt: TGCGCCAGCAGCTGGACGGATGTCAACACCGGGGAGCTGTTTTTT

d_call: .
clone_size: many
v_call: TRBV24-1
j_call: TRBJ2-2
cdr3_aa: CATSDIASRKTGELFF
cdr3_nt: TGTGCCACCAGTGATATAGCCAGCCGGAAAACCGGGGAGCTGTTTTTT

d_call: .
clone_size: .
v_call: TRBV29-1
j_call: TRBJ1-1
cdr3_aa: CSVGQYTEAFF
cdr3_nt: TGCAGCGTTGGACAGTACACTGAAGCTTTCTTT

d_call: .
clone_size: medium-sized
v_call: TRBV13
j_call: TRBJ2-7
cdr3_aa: CASSQQYF
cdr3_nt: TGTGCCAGCTCCCAGCAGTACTTC

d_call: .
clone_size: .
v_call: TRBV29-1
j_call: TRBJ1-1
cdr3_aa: CSTTGPSFTEAFF
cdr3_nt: TGCAGTACTACGGGACCCTCCTTCACTGAAGCTTTCTTT

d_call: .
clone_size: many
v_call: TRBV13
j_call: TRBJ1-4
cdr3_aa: CASRKIQIGEKLFF
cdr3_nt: TGTGCCAGCAGAAAAATCCAGATTGGAGAAAAACTGTTTTTT

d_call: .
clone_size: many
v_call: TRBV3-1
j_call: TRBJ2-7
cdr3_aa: CASSQIKSKGVQYF
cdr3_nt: TGTGCCAGCAGCCAGATTAAAAGCAAAGGGGTGCAGTACTTC

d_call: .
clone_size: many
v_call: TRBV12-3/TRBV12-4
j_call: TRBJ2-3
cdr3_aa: CASSLMASVPDTQYF
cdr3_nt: TGTGCCAGCAGTTTAATGGCTTCCGTCCCAGATACGCAGTATTTT

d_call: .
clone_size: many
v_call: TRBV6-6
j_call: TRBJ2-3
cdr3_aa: CASSYSGPHTDTQYF
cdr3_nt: TGTGCCAGCAGTTACTCGGGACCCCACACAGATACGCAGTATTTT

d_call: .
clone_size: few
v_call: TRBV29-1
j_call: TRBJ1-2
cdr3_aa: CSVDNTGGGRGYTF
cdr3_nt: TGCAGCGTTGACAACACCGGGGGAGGTCGAGGCTACACCTTC

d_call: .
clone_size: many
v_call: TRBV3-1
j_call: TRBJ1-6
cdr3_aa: CASGTVDNSPLHF
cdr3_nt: TGTGCCAGCGGGACCGTCGATAATTCACCCCTCCACTTT

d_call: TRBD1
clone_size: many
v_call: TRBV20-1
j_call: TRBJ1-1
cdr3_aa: CSAAGDRGNTEAFF
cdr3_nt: TGCAGTGCTGCGGGGGACAGGGGGAACACTGAAGCTTTCTTT

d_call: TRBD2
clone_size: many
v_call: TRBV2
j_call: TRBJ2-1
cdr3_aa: CASKGGGLEEQFF
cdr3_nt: TGTGCCTCCAAGGGCGGGGGGTTAGAGGAGCAGTTCTTC

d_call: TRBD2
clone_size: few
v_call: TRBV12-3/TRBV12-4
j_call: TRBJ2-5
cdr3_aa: CASSMTSGGLAQYF
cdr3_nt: TGTGCCAGCAGCATGACTAGCGGGGGGTTGGCCCAGTACTTC

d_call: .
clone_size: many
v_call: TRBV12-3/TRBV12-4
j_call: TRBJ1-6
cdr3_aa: CASSSTGVNSPLHF
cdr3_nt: TGTGCCAGCAGTTCGACAGGCGTTAATTCACCCCTCCACTTT

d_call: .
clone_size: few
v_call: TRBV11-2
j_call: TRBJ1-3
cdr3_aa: CASRLRGSGNTIYF
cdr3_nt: TGTGCCAGCAGACTCAGGGGCTCTGGAAACACCATATATTTT

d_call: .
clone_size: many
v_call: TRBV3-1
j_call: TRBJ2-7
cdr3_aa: CASSQNWESYEQYF
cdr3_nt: TGTGCCAGCAGCCAAAATTGGGAGTCCTACGAGCAGTACTTC

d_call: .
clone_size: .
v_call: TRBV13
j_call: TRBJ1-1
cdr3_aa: CASRKLGGVAEAFF
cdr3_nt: TGTGCCAGCCGTAAACTCGGGGGTGTCGCTGAAGCTTTCTTT

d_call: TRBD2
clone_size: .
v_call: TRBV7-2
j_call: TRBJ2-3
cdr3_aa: CASSLGLASDTQYF
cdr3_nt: TGTGCCAGCAGCTTAGGACTAGCATCGGATACGCAGTATTTT

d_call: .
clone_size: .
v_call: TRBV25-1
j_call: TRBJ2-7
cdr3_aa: CASTGGAYYEQYF
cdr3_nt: TGTGCCAGCACAGGGGGGGCCTACTACGAGCAGTACTTC

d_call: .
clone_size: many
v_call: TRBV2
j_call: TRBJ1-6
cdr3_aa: CASDSSRNSPLHF
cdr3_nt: TGTGCCAGCGACAGTTCGAGGAATTCACCCCTCCACTTT

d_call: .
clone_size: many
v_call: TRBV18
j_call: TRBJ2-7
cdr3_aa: CASSPGSDGKAYEQYF
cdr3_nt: TGTGCCAGCTCACCAGGTAGCGACGGGAAAGCCTACGAGCAGTACTTC

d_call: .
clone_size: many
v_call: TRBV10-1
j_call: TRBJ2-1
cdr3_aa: CASSEGSYNEQFF
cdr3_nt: TGCGCCAGCAGTGAGGGCTCCTACAATGAGCAGTTCTTC